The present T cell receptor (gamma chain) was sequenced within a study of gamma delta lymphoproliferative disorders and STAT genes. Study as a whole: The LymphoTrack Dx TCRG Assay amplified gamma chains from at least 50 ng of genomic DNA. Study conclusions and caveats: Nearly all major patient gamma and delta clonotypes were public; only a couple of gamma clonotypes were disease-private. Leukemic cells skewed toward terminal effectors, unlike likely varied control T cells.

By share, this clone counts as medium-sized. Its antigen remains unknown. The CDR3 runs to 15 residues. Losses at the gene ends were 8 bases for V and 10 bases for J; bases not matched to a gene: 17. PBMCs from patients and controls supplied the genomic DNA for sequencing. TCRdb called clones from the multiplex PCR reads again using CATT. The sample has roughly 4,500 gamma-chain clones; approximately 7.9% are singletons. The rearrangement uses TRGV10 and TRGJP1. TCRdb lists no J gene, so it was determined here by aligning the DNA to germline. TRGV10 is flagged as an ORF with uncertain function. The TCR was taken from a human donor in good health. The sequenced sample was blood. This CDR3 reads CAAWDCVTNDWFKIF. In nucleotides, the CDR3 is TGTGCTGCGTGGGATTGTGTTACTAATGATTGGTTCAAGATATTT.